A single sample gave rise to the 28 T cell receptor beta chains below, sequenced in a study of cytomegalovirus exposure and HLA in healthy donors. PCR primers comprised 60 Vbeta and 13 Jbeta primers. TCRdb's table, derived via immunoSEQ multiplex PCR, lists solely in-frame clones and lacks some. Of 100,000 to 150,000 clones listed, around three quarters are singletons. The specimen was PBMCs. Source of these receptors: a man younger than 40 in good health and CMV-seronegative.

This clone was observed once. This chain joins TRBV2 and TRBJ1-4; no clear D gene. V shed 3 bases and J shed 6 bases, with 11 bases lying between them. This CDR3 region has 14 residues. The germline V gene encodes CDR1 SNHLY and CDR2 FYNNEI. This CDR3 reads CASSESGFDEKLFF. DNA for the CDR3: TGTGCCAGCAGTGAGTCCGGGTTTGATGAAAAACTGTTTTTT.

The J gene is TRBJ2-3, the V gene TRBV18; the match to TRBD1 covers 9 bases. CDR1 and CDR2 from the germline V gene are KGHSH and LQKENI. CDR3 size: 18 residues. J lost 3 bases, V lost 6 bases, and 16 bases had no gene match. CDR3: CASSPGSGTGSMTDTQYF. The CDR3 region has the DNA TGTGCCAGCTCTCCAGGATCGGGGACAGGGAGTATGACAGATACGCAGTATTTT.

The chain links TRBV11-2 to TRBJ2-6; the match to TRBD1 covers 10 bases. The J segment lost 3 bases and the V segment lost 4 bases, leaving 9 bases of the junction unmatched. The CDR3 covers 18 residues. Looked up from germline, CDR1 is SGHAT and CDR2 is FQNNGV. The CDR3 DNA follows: TGTGCCAGCAGCTCCCGGGTGGGACAGGGGAGTGGGGCCAACGTCCTGACTTTC. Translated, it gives CASSSRVGQGSGANVLTF.

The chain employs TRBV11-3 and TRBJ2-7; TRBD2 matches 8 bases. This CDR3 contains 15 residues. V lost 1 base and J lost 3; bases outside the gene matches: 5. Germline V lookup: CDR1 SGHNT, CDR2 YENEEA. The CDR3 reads CASSLGSGEGYEQYF. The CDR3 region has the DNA TGTGCCAGCAGCTTAGGTAGCGGGGAGGGCTACGAGCAGTACTTC.

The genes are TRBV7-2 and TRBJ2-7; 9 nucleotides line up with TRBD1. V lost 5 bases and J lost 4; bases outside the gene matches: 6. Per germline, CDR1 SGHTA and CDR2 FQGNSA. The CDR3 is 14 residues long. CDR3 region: CASSTGQGRYEQYF. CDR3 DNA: TGTGCCAGCAGCACTGGACAGGGGCGTTACGAGCAGTACTTC.

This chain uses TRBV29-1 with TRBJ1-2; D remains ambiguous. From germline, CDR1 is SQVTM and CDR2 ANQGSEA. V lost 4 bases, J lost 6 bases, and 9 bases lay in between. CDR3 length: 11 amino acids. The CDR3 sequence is CSVVTPNGYTF. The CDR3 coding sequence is TGCAGCGTTGTGACTCCGAATGGCTACACCTTC.

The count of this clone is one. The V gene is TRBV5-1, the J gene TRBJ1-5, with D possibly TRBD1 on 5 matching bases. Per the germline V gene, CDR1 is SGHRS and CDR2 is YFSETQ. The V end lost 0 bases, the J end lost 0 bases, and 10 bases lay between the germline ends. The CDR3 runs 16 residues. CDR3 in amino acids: CASSLEGGTSNQPQHF. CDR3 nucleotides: TGCGCCAGCAGCTTGGAGGGAGGGACTAGCAATCAGCCCCAGCATTTT.

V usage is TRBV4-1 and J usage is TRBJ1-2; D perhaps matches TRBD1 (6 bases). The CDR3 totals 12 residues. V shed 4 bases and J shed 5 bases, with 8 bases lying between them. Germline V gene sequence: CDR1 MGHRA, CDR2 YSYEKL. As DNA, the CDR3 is TGCGCCAGCAGCCTCCAGGGGTATGGCTACACCTTC. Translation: CASSLQGYGYTF.

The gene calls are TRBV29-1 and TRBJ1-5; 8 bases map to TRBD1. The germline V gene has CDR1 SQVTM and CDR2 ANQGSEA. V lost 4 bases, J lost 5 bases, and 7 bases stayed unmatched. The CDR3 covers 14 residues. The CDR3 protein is CSVVMGTGHQPQHF. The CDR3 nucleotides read TGCAGCGTTGTCATGGGGACAGGCCATCAGCCCCAGCATTTT. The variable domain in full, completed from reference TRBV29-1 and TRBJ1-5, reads SAVISQKPSRDICQRGTSLTIQCQVDSQVTMMFWYRQQPGQSLTLIATANQGSEATYESGFVIDKFPISRPNLTFSTLTVSNMSPEDSSIYLCSVVMGTGHQPQHFGDGTRLSIL.

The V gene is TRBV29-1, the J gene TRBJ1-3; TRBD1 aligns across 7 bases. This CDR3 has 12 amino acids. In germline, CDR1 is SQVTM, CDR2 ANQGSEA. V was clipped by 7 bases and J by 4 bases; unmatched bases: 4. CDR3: CSASGQGNTIYF. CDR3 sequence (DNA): TGCAGCGCCTCGGGACAGGGAAACACCATATATTTT.

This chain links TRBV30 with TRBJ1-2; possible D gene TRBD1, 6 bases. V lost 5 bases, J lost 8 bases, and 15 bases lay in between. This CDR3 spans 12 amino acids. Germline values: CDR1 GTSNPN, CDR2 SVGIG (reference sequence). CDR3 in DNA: TGTGCCTGGGCAGGACAGATGGGAGGCTACACCTTC. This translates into CAWAGQMGGYTF.

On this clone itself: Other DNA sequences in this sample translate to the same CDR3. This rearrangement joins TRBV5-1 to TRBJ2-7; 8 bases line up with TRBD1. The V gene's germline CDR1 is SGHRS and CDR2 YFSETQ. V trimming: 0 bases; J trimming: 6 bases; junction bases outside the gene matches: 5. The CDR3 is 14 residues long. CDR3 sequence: CASSLAPGGGEQYF. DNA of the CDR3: TGCGCCAGCAGCTTGGCCCCAGGGGGCGGCGAGCAGTACTTC.

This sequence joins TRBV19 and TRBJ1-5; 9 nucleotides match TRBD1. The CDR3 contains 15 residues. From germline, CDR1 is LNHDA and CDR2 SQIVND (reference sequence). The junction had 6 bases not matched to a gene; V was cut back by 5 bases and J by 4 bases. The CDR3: CASSGGQGGNQPQHF. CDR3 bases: TGTGCCAGTAGTGGGGGACAGGGAGGGAATCAGCCCCAGCATTTT.

CDR3 in DNA: TGCGCCAGCAGCCTTACAACTAACTCTGGAAACACCATATATTTT. This encodes CASSLTTNSGNTIYF. The V and J genes are TRBV23-1 and TRBJ1-3; D is unclear. TRBV23-1 is an ORF, with its function uncertain. V was cut by 6 bases and J by 0 bases, with 12 bases left in between. The CDR3 contains 15 residues.

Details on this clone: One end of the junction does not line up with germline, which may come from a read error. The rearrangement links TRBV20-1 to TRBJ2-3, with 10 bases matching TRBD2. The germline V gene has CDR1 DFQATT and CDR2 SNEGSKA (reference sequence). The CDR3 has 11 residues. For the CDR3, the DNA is TGCAGTGCTAGAGAAGCGGGGGGGCAAATTTTT. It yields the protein CSAREAGGQIF.

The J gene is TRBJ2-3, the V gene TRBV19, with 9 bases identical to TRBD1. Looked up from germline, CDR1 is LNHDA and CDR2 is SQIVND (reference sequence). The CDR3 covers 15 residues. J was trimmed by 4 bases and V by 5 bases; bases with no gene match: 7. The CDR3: CASSVRDRASDTQYF. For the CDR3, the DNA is TGTGCCAGTAGTGTCCGGGACAGGGCATCAGATACGCAGTATTTT.

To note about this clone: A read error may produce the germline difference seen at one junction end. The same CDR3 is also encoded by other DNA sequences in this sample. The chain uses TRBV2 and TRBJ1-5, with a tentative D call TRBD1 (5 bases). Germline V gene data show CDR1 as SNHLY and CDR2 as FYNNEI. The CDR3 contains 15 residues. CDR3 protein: CASRETVSRVAPQHF. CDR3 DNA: TGTGCCAGCCGTGAAACAGTAAGCAGGGTCGCTCCCCAGCACTTT. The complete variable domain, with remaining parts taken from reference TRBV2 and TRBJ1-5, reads EPEVTQTPSHQVTQMGQEVILRCVPISNHLYFYWYRQILGQKVEFLVSFYNNEISEKSEIFDDQFSVERPDGSNFTLKIRSTKLEDSAMYFCASRETVSRVAPQHFGDGTRLSIL.

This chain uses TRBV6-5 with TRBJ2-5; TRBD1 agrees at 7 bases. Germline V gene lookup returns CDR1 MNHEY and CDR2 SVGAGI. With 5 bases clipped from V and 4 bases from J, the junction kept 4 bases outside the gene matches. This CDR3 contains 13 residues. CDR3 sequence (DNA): TGTGCCAGCAGTCCCGGGACAGCAGAGACCCAGTACTTC. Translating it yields CASSPGTAETQYF.

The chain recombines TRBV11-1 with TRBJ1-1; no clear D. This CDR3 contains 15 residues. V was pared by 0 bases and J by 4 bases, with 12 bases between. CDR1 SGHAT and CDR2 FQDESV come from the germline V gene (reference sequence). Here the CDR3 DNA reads TGTGCCAGCAGCTTAGCCGGGGTGGTAATCACTGAAGCTTTCTTT. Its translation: CASSLAGVVITEAFF.

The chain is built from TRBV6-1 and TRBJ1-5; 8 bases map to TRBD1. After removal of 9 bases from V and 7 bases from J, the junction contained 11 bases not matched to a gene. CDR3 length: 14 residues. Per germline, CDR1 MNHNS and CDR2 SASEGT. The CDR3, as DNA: TGTGCCAGTCAGGGGGCACTGGGTGTCCAGCCCCAGCATTTT. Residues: CASQGALGVQPQHF.

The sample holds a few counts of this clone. CDR3 protein: CASSLSPGTGQEAFF. The CDR3 DNA reads as TGTGCCAGCAGTTTATCCCCCGGGACAGGGCAAGAAGCTTTCTTT. V gene TRBV27 combines with J gene TRBJ1-1; 9 bases are shared with TRBD1. V shed 0 bases and J 8 bases; nucleotides not matched to a gene: 7. The CDR3 spans 15 residues. Germline loops: CDR1 MNHEY, CDR2 SMNVEV (reference sequence).

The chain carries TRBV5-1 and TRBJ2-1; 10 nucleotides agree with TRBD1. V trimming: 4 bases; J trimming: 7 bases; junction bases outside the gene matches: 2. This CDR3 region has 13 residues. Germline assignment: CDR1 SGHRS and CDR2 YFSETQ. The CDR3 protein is CASSPGQGNEQFF. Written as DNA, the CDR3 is TGCGCCAGCAGCCCGGGACAGGGGAATGAGCAGTTCTTC.

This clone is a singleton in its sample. CDR3 coding DNA: TGTGCCAGCAGCATACACAGGAACACCGGGGAGCTGTTTTTT. This encodes CASSIHRNTGELFF. The chain combines TRBV11-3 with TRBJ2-2, with no clear D. Germline-derived CDR1 and CDR2 are SGHNT and YENEEA. With 5 bases removed from V and 1 base from J, the gap between germline ends came to 8 bases. This CDR3 has 14 amino acids.

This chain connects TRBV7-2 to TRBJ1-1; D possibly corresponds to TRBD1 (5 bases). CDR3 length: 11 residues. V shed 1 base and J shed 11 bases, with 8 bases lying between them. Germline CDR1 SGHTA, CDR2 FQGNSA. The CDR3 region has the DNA TGTGCCAGCAGCTTAGGGGGCCAGGCTTTCTTT. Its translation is CASSLGGQAFF. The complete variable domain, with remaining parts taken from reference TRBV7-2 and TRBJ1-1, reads GAGVSQSPSNKVTEKGKDVELRCDPISGHTALYWYRQSLGQGLEFLIYFQGNSAPDKSGLPSDRFSAERTGGSVSTLTIQRTQQEDSAVYLCASSLGGQAFFGQGTRLTVV.

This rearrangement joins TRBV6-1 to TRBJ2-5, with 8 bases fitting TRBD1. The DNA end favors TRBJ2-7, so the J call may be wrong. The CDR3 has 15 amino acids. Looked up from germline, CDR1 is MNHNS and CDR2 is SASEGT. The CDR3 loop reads CASSEGQGALYEQYF. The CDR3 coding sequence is TGTGCCAGCAGTGAAGGGCAGGGGGCTTTGTACGAGCAGTACTTC.

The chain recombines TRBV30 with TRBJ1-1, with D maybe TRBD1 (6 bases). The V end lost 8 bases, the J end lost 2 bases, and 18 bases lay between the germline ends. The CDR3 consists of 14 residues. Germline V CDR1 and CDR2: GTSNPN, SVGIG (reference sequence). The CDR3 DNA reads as TGTGCCCTCGGGCGGGGGCGAAGAAACACTGAAGCTTTCTTT. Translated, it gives CALGRGRRNTEAFF.

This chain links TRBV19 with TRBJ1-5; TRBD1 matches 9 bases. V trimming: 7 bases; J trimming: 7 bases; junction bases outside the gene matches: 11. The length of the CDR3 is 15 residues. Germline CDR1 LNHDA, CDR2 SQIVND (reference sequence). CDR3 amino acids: CASTQGQGFPQPQHF. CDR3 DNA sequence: TGTGCCAGTACCCAGGGACAGGGCTTTCCCCAGCCCCAGCATTTT.

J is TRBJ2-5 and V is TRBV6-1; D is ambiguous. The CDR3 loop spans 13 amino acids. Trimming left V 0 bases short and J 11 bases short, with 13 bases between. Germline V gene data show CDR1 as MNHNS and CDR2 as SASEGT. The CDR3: CASSEAPRPEQYF. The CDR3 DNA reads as TGTGCCAGCAGTGAAGCTCCCCGCCCGGAGCAGTACTTC.